The 4 T cell receptor beta chains in this list originate from one sample, sequenced in a study of T-cell memory formation after mild COVID-19. Via MiXCR, TCRdb re-called the 5' RACE reads, giving one row per CDR3 protein. The data contain 250,000 or so distinct CDR3 sequences, 7.5% to 10% of them singletons. The sample consisted of PBMCs or a T cell subset sorted from them (not recorded which). All receptors come from a man between 18 and 29 years old who had mild COVID-19 (a few samples of this study predate the infection). Cell type and time point are not known.

This clonotype was detected only a few times. This chain uses TRBV6-6 with TRBJ1-3, with 7 bases aligning to TRBD1. CDR3 length: 15 residues. CDR1 and CDR2 (germline): MNHNY, SVGAGI (reference sequence). Trimming at V came to 5 bases and at J to 0 bases, leaving 4 bases not matched to a gene. The CDR3 DNA sequence: TGTGCCAGCAGTGGACAGGTTATCTCTGGAAACACCATATATTTT. Its translation: CASSGQVISGNTIYF.

This clonotype was detected only a few times. V usage is TRBV5-1 and J usage is TRBJ2-3, with TRBD2 identical over 8 bases. Looked up from germline, CDR1 is SGHRS and CDR2 is YFSETQ. CDR3 length: 17 amino acids. V lost 1 base and J lost 0; bases outside the gene matches: 7. The CDR3 is CASSLNGLAISTDTQYF. The CDR3 DNA reads TGCGCCAGCAGCTTGAATGGACTAGCTATTAGCACAGATACGCAGTATTTT.

The sample holds a few counts of this clonotype. The rearrangement joins TRBV7-8 to TRBJ2-1; 8 nucleotides align to TRBD2. V dropped 4 bases and J dropped 9; count of bases not matched to a gene: 8. Germline V gene sequence: CDR1 SGHVS, CDR2 FQNEAQ. This CDR3 region has 14 residues. The CDR3 protein is CASSSGGANVEQFF. In nucleotides, the CDR3 is TGTGCCAGCAGCTCCGGGGGGGCTAACGTTGAGCAGTTCTTC.

This clonotype was picked up one time. The V gene is TRBV5-1, the J gene TRBJ1-1, with 8 bases matching TRBD1. CDR1 is SGHRS, CDR2 YFSETQ, per germline. J lost 0 bases, V lost 7 bases, and 2 bases had no gene match. The CDR3 has 13 residues. The CDR3 region has the DNA TGCGCCAGCGGGGGACAGGTGAACACTGAAGCTTTCTTT. Translation gives CASGGQVNTEAFF.